The 18 T cell receptor beta chains below come from one sample, sequenced in a study of cytomegalovirus exposure and HLA in healthy donors. Primers: 60 Vbeta forward and 13 Jbeta reverse. Data came from immunoSEQ multiplex PCR; TCRdb stores just in-frame clones and leaves some out. Of roughly 290,000 clones listed, 75% to 90% are singletons. The sequenced material came from PBMCs. The origin of the receptors is a girl aged 2-9 years in good health and CMV-seronegative.

V gene TRBV19 combines with J gene TRBJ1-5, with D unresolved. The germline V and J ends were trimmed by 4 bases and 6 bases, with 19 bases remaining between them. The CDR3 has 16 residues. The V gene's germline CDR1 is LNHDA and CDR2 SQIVND (reference sequence). The CDR3 DNA reads as TGTGCCAGTAGTAAGTCCGGCCAGGCGGGGAGTCAGCCCCAGCATTTT. Translating it yields CASSKSGQAGSQPQHF.

The V call is TRBV18, the J call TRBJ2-1, with 8 bases identical to TRBD2. Germline trimming cut 6 bases from V and 4 bases from J; bases unmatched to any gene: 5. Germline loops: CDR1 KGHSH, CDR2 LQKENI. The length of the CDR3 is 14 residues. Here the CDR3 reads CASSTSGTYNEQFF. As DNA, the CDR3 is TGTGCCAGCTCCACTAGCGGTACTTACAATGAGCAGTTCTTC.

This sequence joins TRBV7-3 and TRBJ2-3, with a weak D call TRBD2 (6 bases). This CDR3 is built from 15 residues. The germline CDR1 and CDR2 sequences are SGHTA and FQGTGA. Trimming cost V 0 bases and J 3 bases, with 10 bases left between them. The CDR3 nucleotides are TGTGCCAGCAGCTTAACAGGCGGGGCGACAGATACGCAGTATTTT. It encodes CASSLTGGATDTQYF.

The chain couples TRBV10-3 to TRBJ2-7; TRBD2 matches 11 bases. Germline CDR1 ENHRY, CDR2 SYGVKD. Trimming at V came to 3 bases and at J to 3 bases, leaving 4 bases not matched to a gene. This CDR3 contains 15 residues. The CDR3 DNA reads TGTGCCATCAGTGAAGGGACTAGCGGACACTACGAGCAGTACTTC. Its protein is CAISEGTSGHYEQYF.

The chain combines TRBV14 with TRBJ2-3; a possible D gene is TRBD2 (5 bases). This CDR3 has 16 amino acids. Trimming pared 5 bases from V and 0 bases from J, leaving 15 bases between. Germline loops: CDR1 SGHDN, CDR2 FVKESK. CDR3 in amino acids: CASSSTREASTDTQYF. The CDR3 nucleotides read TGTGCCAGCAGCTCCACTAGAGAAGCTAGCACAGATACGCAGTATTTT.

V and J are TRBV27 and TRBJ2-5, with a tentative D call TRBD2 (5 bases). CDR1 MNHEY and CDR2 SMNVEV come from the germline V gene (reference sequence). Trimming left V 5 bases short and J 4 bases short, with 17 bases between. There are 15 residues in the CDR3. CDR3 protein: CASSPLAVVRETQYF. The CDR3 DNA reads as TGTGCCAGCAGTCCGCTAGCTGTGGTGCGAGAGACCCAGTACTTC.

This clone has more than one count but fewer than ten. The rearrangement uses TRBV5-1 and TRBJ2-3; TRBD1 might be the D (6 bases). Germline CDR1 is SGHRS and CDR2 is YFSETQ. The CDR3 is made up of 19 amino acids. Trimming cost V 2 bases and J 4 bases, with 26 bases left between them. The DNA of the CDR3 is TGCGCCAGCAGCTTAGACAGGATTAGGACGCGGGTAGGGGCAGATACGCAGTATTTT. Its translation: CASSLDRIRTRVGADTQYF.

V gene TRBV10-1 combines with J gene TRBJ2-1, with 11 bases fitting TRBD2. CDR1 is WNHNN and CDR2 is SYGVQD in the germline V gene (reference sequence). Trimming cost V 7 bases and J 4 bases; bases outside gene matches: 3. The CDR3 runs 14 residues. Here the CDR3 DNA reads TGCGCCAGCAAAGGACTAGCGGGTTACAATGAGCAGTTCTTC. Encoded protein: CASKGLAGYNEQFF.

Comment on this clone: This specimen includes other DNA sequences encoding the same CDR3. The rearrangement uses TRBV7-9 and TRBJ1-2, with 11 positions matching TRBD1. This CDR3 is built from 16 residues. Losses at the gene ends were 4 bases for V and 7 bases for J; bases not matched to a gene: 11. The V gene's germline CDR1 is SEHNR and CDR2 FQNEAQ (reference sequence). The CDR3 protein is CASSSPGGQGVGGYTF. CDR3 DNA: TGTGCCAGCAGCTCGCCGGGGGGACAGGGGGTTGGTGGCTACACCTTC.

The CDR3 nucleotides read TGCAGCGTTGAAATAGCGGGACCCTCAACCGGGGAGCTGTTTTTT. It translates to CSVEIAGPSTGELFF. The chain uses TRBV29-1 and TRBJ2-2, with TRBD2 matching over 8 bases. Germline V gene sequence: CDR1 SQVTM, CDR2 ANQGSEA. This CDR3 spans 15 amino acids. The ends lost 2 bases at V and 5 bases at J; junction bases unmatched: 7.

This chain links TRBV9 with TRBJ2-5; 7 nucleotides match TRBD2. The CDR3 extends over 16 amino acids. Germline loops: CDR1 SGDLS, CDR2 YYNGEE. Trimming cost V 0 bases and J 5 bases; bases outside gene matches: 10. The DNA for the CDR3 is TGTGCCAGCAGCGTAGGCCCAGCGGGAAGTGTGGAGACCCAGTACTTC. Residues: CASSVGPAGSVETQYF. Variable domain in full (rest from reference TRBV9 and TRBJ2-5): DSGVTQTPKHLITATGQRVTLRCSPRSGDLSVYWYQQSLDQGLQFLIQYYNGEERAKGNILERFSAQQFPDLHSELNLSSLELGDSALYFCASSVGPAGSVETQYFGPGTRLLVL.

This clone was found once. The chain combines TRBV7-9 with TRBJ2-1, with 7 bases aligning to TRBD1. Trimming removed 4 bases from V and 2 bases from J; junction bases left unmatched: 5. This CDR3 has 15 residues. Germline lookup yields CDR1 SEHNR and CDR2 FQNEAQ (reference sequence). The CDR3 sequence: CASSSRQGAYNEQFF. The DNA for the CDR3 is TGTGCCAGCAGCTCAAGACAGGGAGCCTACAATGAGCAGTTCTTC.

The chain is built from TRBV10-3 and TRBJ2-7; D might be TRBD1 (7 bases). CDR1 ENHRY and CDR2 SYGVKD come from the germline V gene. V lost 7 bases and J 4 bases, leaving 26 bases between the germline ends. The CDR3 spans 17 residues. In nucleotides, the CDR3 is TGTGCCATCAAAGAAGAGGAGAAGGCAGGGGGGAGGTACGAGCAGTACTTC. Encoded protein: CAIKEEEKAGGRYEQYF.

This clone was counted only a few times. The rearrangement links TRBV4-1 to TRBJ1-1; 9 nucleotides line up with TRBD1. The germline V gene has CDR1 MGHRA and CDR2 YSYEKL. After removal of 4 bases from V and 1 base from J, the junction contained 7 bases not matched to a gene. This CDR3 has 16 residues. Here the CDR3 reads CASSRGLTGGNTEAFF. The CDR3 bases are TGCGCCAGCAGCCGGGGCCTGACAGGGGGGAACACTGAAGCTTTCTTT.

The chain has TRBV11-1 and TRBJ2-5; a possible D gene is TRBD2 (5 bases). CDR1 is SGHAT and CDR2 is FQDESV in the germline V gene (reference sequence). The CDR3 runs 13 residues. V was pared by 5 bases and J by 4 bases, with 11 bases between. This CDR3 is CASSAAEGETQYF. The CDR3 bases are TGTGCCAGCAGCGCAGCGGAAGGAGAGACCCAGTACTTC.

The genes are TRBV29-1 and TRBJ2-1; 10 bases align to TRBD1. Trimming took 4 bases from V and 1 from J; bases not matched to a gene: 13. CDR3 length: 18 amino acids. From germline, CDR1 is SQVTM and CDR2 ANQGSEA. The chain's CDR3 is CSVVGTGAFGGSYNEQFF. Written as DNA, the CDR3 is TGCAGCGTTGTCGGGACAGGGGCATTTGGGGGGTCCTACAATGAGCAGTTCTTC.

The rearrangement joins TRBV30 to TRBJ1-2; a weak D match, TRBD1 (6 bases). Germline V gene lookup returns CDR1 GTSNPN and CDR2 SVGIG (reference sequence). V dropped 1 base and J dropped 6 bases, with 15 bases sitting between them. CDR3 length equals 14 residues. The CDR3 DNA is TGTGCCTGGAGTGCCCCCCAGGGGCGAAATGGCTACACCTTC. It is translated as CAWSAPQGRNGYTF.

This clone was counted once. J is TRBJ1-2 and V is TRBV7-6; TRBD1 matches at 8 bases. The CDR3 is 16 residues long. Trimming at V came to 0 bases and at J to 4 bases, leaving 7 bases not matched to a gene. The germline V gene encodes CDR1 SGHVS and CDR2 FNYEAQ. CDR3 region: CASSLAADRGGYGYTF. CDR3 nucleotide sequence: TGTGCCAGCAGCTTAGCAGCCGACAGGGGCGGCTATGGCTACACCTTC.